The T cell receptor beta chain described here comes from a study of response to subunit inactivated influenza vaccine. The V end was cut by 7 bases, the J end by 12 bases, with 16 bases between. Germline CDR1 reads MNHEY; CDR2 reads SVGEGT. The CDR3 consists of 12 residues. TCRdb re-called the RT-PCR reads through MiXCR, storing one row per CDR3 protein. Here the sample spans roughly 500,000 distinct CDR3 sequences, under 30% being singletons. These data also featured in a second study, about T cells expressing NK-cell markers. This second study notes: 5'RACE template switching with UMIs generated TCR beta cDNA. Serological testing identified seven of the eight sequenced donors as HCMV-seropositive and one as seronegative. NKG2C+ dominant clonotypes from 5 to 7 donors made up roughly 1.0-7.5% of CD8+ T cells.

The specimen was CD4+ T cells sorted from PBMCs, collected roughly 12 days after vaccination. This clonotype was obtained from a man in his fifties or sixties who received an inactivated influenza vaccine. The chain couples TRBV6-2 or TRBV6-3 to TRBJ1-5; D ambiguous. This CDR3 is CASTSSRVIQHF. In nucleotides, the CDR3 is TGTGCCAGCACCTCATCCCGGGTTATCCAGCATTTT.